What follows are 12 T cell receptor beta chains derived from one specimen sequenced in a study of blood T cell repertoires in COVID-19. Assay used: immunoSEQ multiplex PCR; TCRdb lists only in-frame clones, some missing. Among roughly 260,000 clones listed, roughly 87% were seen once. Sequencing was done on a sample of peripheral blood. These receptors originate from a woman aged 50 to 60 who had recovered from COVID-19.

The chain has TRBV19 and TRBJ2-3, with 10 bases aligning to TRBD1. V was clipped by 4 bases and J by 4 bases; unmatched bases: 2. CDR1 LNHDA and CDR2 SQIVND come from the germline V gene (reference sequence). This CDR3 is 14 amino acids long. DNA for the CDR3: TGTGCCAGTAGTACGGGGACAGGGGCAGATACGCAGTATTTT. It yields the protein CASSTGTGADTQYF.

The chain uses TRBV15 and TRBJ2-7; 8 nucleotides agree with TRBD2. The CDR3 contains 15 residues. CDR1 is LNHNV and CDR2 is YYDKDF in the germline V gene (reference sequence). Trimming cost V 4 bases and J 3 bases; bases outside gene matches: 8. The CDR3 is CATSTREGPSYEQYF. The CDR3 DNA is TGTGCCACCAGCACCCGGGAGGGTCCGAGCTACGAGCAGTACTTC.

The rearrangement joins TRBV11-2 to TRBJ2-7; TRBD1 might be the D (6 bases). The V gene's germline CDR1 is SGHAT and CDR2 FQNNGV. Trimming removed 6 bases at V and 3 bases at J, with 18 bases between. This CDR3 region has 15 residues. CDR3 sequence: CASRHSGAKLYEQYF. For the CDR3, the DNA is TGTGCCAGCAGACATTCAGGGGCGAAACTCTACGAGCAGTACTTC.

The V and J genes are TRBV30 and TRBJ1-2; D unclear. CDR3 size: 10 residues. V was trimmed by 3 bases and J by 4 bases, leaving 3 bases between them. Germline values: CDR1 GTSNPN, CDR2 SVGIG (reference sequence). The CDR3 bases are TGTGCCTGGAGGAGCTATGGCTACACCTTC. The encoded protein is CAWRSYGYTF.

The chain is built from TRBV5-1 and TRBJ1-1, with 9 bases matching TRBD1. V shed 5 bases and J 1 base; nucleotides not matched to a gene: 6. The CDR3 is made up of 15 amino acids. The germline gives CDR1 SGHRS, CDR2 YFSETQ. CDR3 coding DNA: TGCGCCAGCAGGGAATCGACAGGGGGGAACACTGAAGCTTTCTTT. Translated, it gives CASRESTGGNTEAFF. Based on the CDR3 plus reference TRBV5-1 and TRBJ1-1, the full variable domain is KAGVTQTPRYLIKTRGQQVTLSCSPISGHRSVSWYQQTPGQGLQFLFEYFSETQRNKGNFPGRFSGRQFSNSRSEMNVSTLELGDSALYLCASRESTGGNTEAFFGQGTRLTVV.

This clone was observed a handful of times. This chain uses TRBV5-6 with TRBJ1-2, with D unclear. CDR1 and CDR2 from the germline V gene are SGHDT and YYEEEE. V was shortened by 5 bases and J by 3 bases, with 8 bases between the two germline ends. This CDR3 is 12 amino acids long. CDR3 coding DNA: TGTGCCAGCAGTCCAGGCGACTATGGCTACACCTTC. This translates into CASSPGDYGYTF.

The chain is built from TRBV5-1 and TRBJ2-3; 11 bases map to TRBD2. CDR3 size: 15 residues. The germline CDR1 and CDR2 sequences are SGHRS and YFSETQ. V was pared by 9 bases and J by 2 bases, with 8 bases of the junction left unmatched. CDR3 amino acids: CATMTSGVTTDTQYF. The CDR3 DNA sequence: TGCGCCACCATGACTAGCGGGGTAACCACAGATACGCAGTATTTT.

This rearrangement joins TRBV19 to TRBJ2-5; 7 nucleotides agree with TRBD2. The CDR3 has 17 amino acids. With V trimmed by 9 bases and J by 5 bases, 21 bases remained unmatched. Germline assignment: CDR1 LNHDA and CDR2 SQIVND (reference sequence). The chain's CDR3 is CASSRGGLGTLRETQYF. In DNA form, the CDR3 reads TGTGCCAGCTCTCGGGGCGGACTAGGGACCCTTCGGGAGACCCAGTACTTC.

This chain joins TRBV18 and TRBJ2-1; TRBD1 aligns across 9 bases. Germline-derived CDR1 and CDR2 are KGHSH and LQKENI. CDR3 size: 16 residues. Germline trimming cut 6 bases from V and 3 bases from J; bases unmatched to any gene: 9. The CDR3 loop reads CASSLRQGGNYNEQFF. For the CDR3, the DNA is TGTGCCAGCTCCCTACGACAGGGGGGTAACTACAATGAGCAGTTCTTC.

In DNA, the CDR3 is TGCGCCAGCAGCGGTATAGCGACAGGATTCACTGAAGCTTTCTTT. It is translated as CASSGIATGFTEAFF. The V gene is TRBV5-1, the J gene TRBJ1-1, with a tentative D call TRBD1 (6 bases). The V gene lost 4 bases and the J gene lost 4 bases, with 17 bases spanning the gap. The CDR3 sequence is 15 residues long. Per germline, CDR1 SGHRS and CDR2 YFSETQ.

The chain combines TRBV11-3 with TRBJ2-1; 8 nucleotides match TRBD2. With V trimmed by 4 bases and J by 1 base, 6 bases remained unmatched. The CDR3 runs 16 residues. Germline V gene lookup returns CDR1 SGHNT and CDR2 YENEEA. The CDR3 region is CASSSLAGVSYNEQFF. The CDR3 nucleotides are TGTGCCAGCAGCTCCCTAGCGGGTGTATCCTACAATGAGCAGTTCTTC.

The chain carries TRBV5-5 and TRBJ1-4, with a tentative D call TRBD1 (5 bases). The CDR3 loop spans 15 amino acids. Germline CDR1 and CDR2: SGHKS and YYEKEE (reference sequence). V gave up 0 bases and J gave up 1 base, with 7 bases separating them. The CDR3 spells CASSLDQGTNEKLFF. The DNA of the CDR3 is TGTGCCAGCAGCTTGGATCAGGGAACTAATGAAAAACTGTTTTTT. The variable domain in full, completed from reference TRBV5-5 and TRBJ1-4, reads DAGVTQSPTHLIKTRGQQVTLRCSPISGHKSVSWYQQVLGQGPQFIFQYYEKEERGRGNFPDRFSARQFPNYSSELNVNALLLGDSALYLCASSLDQGTNEKLFFGSGTQLSVL.